This T cell receptor beta chain was found in a study of blood T cell repertoires in COVID-19. Using immunoSEQ multiplex PCR, the repertoire was profiled, and TCRdb retains in-frame clones only, with some absent. The data contain about 100,000 clones, 88% of them singletons. Sequenced: peripheral blood. This sequence originates from a human donor in a cohort sampled during active COVID-19.

CDR3 DNA sequence: TGTGCCAGCAGTTCCGGGACAGGGGTCCAAGAGACCCAGTACTTC. Protein sequence: CASSSGTGVQETQYF. The rearrangement uses TRBV27 and TRBJ2-5; 10 bases agree with TRBD1. V lost 4 bases, J lost 1 base, and 3 bases stayed unmatched. Germline CDR1 is MNHEY and CDR2 is SMNVEV (reference sequence). The CDR3 consists of 15 residues.